This TCR beta chain was captured in a study of blood T cells in healthy people across ages. Study-wide findings and caveats: Both naive CD4+ cell counts and diversity were greater in long-lived donors than in aged donors. PBMCs were not sorted, which prevented a conclusive comparison of naive versus antigen-experienced cells. Strong correlation linked observed beta diversity and percent naive T cells.

Next came a second PCR, run for about 7 to 12 cycles, which used a sample-barcoded 5' primer along with a J-beta primer mix. Every sample gave at least 3 million paired-end reads containing CDR3. From the 5' RACE reads, TCRdb called clonotypes with MiXCR, one entry per CDR3 protein. The table has about 1.5 million distinct CDR3 sequences, about 45% seen once. In the case of this clonotype: Its antigen remains unidentified.

Germline CDR1 and CDR2: SQVTM and ANQGSEA. Trimming pared 4 bases from V and 4 bases from J, leaving 10 bases between. The CDR3 has 12 residues. The receptor's source is a woman younger than 30 in good health. Sequenced sample: blood. The rearrangement uses TRBV29-1 and TRBJ1-1; no clear D. The CDR3 DNA follows: TGCAGCGTTGCCCCACGGGCCACTGAAGCTTTCTTT. This translates into CSVAPRATEAFF.